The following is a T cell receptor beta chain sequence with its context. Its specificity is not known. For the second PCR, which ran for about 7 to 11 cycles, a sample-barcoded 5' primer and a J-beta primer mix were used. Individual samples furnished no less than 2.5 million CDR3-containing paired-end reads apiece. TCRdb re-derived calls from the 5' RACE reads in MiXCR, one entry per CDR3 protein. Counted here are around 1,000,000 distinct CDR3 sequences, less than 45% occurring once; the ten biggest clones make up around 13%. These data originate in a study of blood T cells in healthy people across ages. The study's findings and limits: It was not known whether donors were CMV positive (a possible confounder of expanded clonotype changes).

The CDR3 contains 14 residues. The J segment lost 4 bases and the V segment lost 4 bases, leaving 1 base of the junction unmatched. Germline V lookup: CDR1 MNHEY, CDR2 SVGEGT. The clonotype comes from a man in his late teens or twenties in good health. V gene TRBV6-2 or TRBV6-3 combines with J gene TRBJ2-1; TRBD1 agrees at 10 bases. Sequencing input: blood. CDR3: CASSWTGGYNEQFF. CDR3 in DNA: TGTGCCAGCAGTTGGACAGGGGGATACAATGAGCAGTTCTTC.